These 8 T cell receptor beta chains originate from one sample sequenced in a study of shared clonotypes between healthy human individuals. TCRdb's table, derived via immunoSEQ multiplex PCR, lists solely in-frame clones and lacks some. The sample holds roughly 510,000 clones, about three quarters seen once. The sequenced sample consisted of PBMCs. The source of these receptors is a woman in her thirties or forties in good health. Some clones in this sample may be carry-over from other donors' samples.

This clone turned up a few times. Other DNA sequences from this sample encode an identical CDR3 as well. This rearrangement joins TRBV11-2 to TRBJ1-1; TRBD1 is a possible D gene (6 bases). This CDR3 is 14 amino acids long. CDR1 is SGHAT, CDR2 FQNNGV, per germline. V lost 5 bases and J 4 bases, leaving 14 bases between the germline ends. The CDR3 coding sequence is TGTGCCAGCAGCCTAACAGGGTGGAGCACTGAAGCTTTCTTT. Its translation: CASSLTGWSTEAFF.

This clone was detected a few times. V usage is TRBV7-9 and J usage is TRBJ1-3; D is ambiguous. Germline CDR1 and CDR2: SEHNR and FQNEAQ (reference sequence). The CDR3 runs 14 residues. V was clipped by 1 base and J by 7 bases, with 11 bases between them. The DNA for the CDR3 is TGTGCCAGCAGCTTAGACGCTGCCCCCAACACCATATATTTT. Its protein is CASSLDAAPNTIYF.

The chain combines TRBV7-3 with TRBJ2-7; possibly TRBD1 or TRBD2 for D (5 bases each). Germline CDR1 is SGHTA and CDR2 is FQGTGA. The CDR3 totals 15 residues. The V end lost 3 bases, the J end lost 1 base, and 13 bases lay between the germline ends. CDR3 sequence reads: CASSLGPAGSYEQYF. The CDR3 region has the DNA TGTGCCAGCAGCTTGGGACCCGCAGGGTCCTACGAGCAGTACTTC.

This chain joins TRBV19 and TRBJ2-1, with 7 bases lining up with TRBD1. V was pared by 4 bases and J by 4 bases, with 13 bases of the junction left unmatched. CDR1 is LNHDA and CDR2 is SQIVND in the germline V gene (reference sequence). This CDR3 comprises 17 residues. CDR3: CASSREGPGQSYNEQFF. CDR3 DNA sequence: TGTGCCAGTAGTAGAGAGGGTCCGGGACAGAGTTACAATGAGCAGTTCTTC.

The V call is TRBV25-1, the J call TRBJ2-3; 7 positions match TRBD1. The CDR3 is 13 residues long. CDR1 is MGHDK, CDR2 SYGVNS, per germline. With V trimmed by 6 bases and J by 3 bases, 3 bases remained unmatched. Here the CDR3 reads CASSQQGTDTQYF. The CDR3 region has the DNA TGTGCCAGCAGCCAACAGGGGACAGATACGCAGTATTTT.

The chain uses TRBV29-1 and TRBJ1-2; D gene uncertain. Trimming stripped 7 bases from V and 8 bases from J, with 20 bases between. The CDR3 is made up of 13 amino acids. Germline loops: CDR1 SQVTM, CDR2 ANQGSEA. CDR3 nucleotides: TGCAGCGCCCACCGCGGTTTAGCGAGAGGCTACACCTTC. This encodes CSAHRGLARGYTF.

CDR3 DNA: TGTGCCAGCAGCCCACAGGGGCCTGAAGCTGGAAACACCATATATTTT. It specifies CASSPQGPEAGNTIYF. The chain carries TRBV14 and TRBJ1-3, with TRBD1 identical over 7 bases. The V and J ends lost 4 bases and 2 bases, in that order; junction bases with no gene match: 8. This CDR3 has 16 amino acids. Germline V gene sequence: CDR1 SGHDN, CDR2 FVKESK.

J is TRBJ2-5 and V is TRBV7-2; 7 nucleotides agree with TRBD2. V was clipped by 5 bases and J by 11 bases; unmatched bases: 8. Per the germline V gene, CDR1 is SGHTA and CDR2 is FQGNSA. This CDR3 is built from 12 residues. The CDR3 sequence: CASSPPSGEQYF. The CDR3 DNA reads TGTGCCAGCAGCCCCCCCAGCGGGGAACAGTACTTC.